The 32 T cell receptor beta chains below were found in one sample sequenced in a study of blood T cells in healthy people across ages. The use of a sample-barcoded 5' primer and a J-beta primer mix characterized a second PCR of about 6 to 12 cycles. TCRdb re-analysed the 5' RACE reads in MiXCR, keeping a single row per CDR3 protein. This table has approximately 780,000 distinct CDR3 sequences, 20% to 30% appearing once. The sample was also linked to a second study, of T cells of mothers and their children.

The sequenced material came from blood. These receptors all stem from a boy aged 5-17 years in good health.

This clonotype has ten or more counts. The CDR3 nucleotides are TGTGCCAGCAGCGCAGGACAGGGGCGAGGGCCCCAGTACTTC. It yields the protein CASSAGQGRGPQYF. The rearrangement links TRBV11-2 to TRBJ2-5; TRBD1 matches at 9 bases. The CDR3 consists of 14 residues. Germline V gives CDR1 SGHAT, CDR2 FQNNGV. V trimming: 5 bases; J trimming: 9 bases; junction bases outside the gene matches: 10.

The table lists this clonotype with many counts. The genes are TRBV28 and TRBJ2-5; 8 positions match TRBD2. Trimming took 6 bases from V and 4 from J; bases not matched to a gene: 7. CDR1 is MDHEN and CDR2 is SYDVKM in the germline V gene. This CDR3 has 14 amino acids. This chain's CDR3 is CASSFGGARETQYF. The DNA for the CDR3 is TGTGCCAGCAGCTTCGGGGGGGCGCGAGAGACCCAGTACTTC.

This chain connects TRBV4-2 to TRBJ1-2; a possible D gene is TRBD1 (5 bases). This CDR3 contains 16 residues. Deletions cut 2 bases from V and 4 bases from J, with 17 bases between. Germline CDR1 is LGHNA and CDR2 is YNFKEQ. The CDR3 region is CASSQYFRDPSYGYTF. In DNA form, the CDR3 reads TGTGCCAGCAGCCAATACTTTAGGGACCCTTCCTATGGCTACACCTTC.

The V call is TRBV7-9, the J call TRBJ2-3; TRBD2 matches at 7 bases. V shed 6 bases and J 1 base; nucleotides not matched to a gene: 7. The CDR3 covers 15 residues. Germline CDR1 and CDR2: SEHNR and FQNEAQ (reference sequence). CDR3 loop: CASSPAGHGTDTQYF. The DNA of the CDR3 is TGTGCCAGCAGTCCAGCGGGGCACGGCACAGATACGCAGTATTTT.

This clonotype was detected a few times. This chain uses TRBV28 with TRBJ2-7; TRBD1 or TRBD2 may be the D gene (5 bases each). Germline CDR1 is MDHEN and CDR2 is SYDVKM. V lost 11 bases and J 2 bases, leaving 19 bases between the germline ends. This CDR3 region has 14 residues. This chain's CDR3 is CASQGRGLTYEQYF. The CDR3 bases are TGTGCCTCCCAGGGCAGAGGGTTGACCTACGAGCAGTACTTC.

This clonotype showed up just a few times. The V and J genes are TRBV5-1 and TRBJ2-1; D may be TRBD1 or TRBD2 (5 bases each). This CDR3 has 14 amino acids. The V and J ends lost 2 bases and 6 bases respectively, with 12 bases between them. Germline V gene data show CDR1 as SGHRS and CDR2 as YFSETQ. In DNA form, the CDR3 reads TGCGCCAGCAGCTTCCCAGGGACCATCAATGAGCAGTTCTTC. Its protein is CASSFPGTINEQFF.

This clonotype turned up a few times. V and J are TRBV5-1 and TRBJ1-1; the D is unclear. From germline, CDR1 is SGHRS and CDR2 YFSETQ. The CDR3 is 18 amino acids. The V and J ends lost 0 bases and 0 bases respectively, with 18 bases between them. The chain's CDR3 is CASSLEPGLPPMNTEAFF. The CDR3 coding sequence is TGCGCCAGCAGCTTGGAGCCAGGCTTACCACCAATGAACACTGAAGCTTTCTTT.

This clonotype was picked up a small number of times. The J gene is TRBJ1-5, the V gene TRBV27, with D perhaps TRBD1 (5 bases). V lost 6 bases and J lost 1, with 10 bases in between. Germline V CDR1 and CDR2: MNHEY, SMNVEV (reference sequence). The CDR3 consists of 14 residues. This CDR3 reads CASSTWGSNQPQHF. The DNA for the CDR3 is TGTGCCAGCAGCACTTGGGGGAGCAATCAGCCCCAGCATTTT.

This clonotype was observed a few times. J is TRBJ2-7 and V is TRBV29-1; 8 bases match TRBD2. With 3 bases clipped from V and 1 base from J, the junction kept 5 bases outside the gene matches. The CDR3 contains 14 residues. Germline values: CDR1 SQVTM, CDR2 ANQGSEA. The CDR3 sequence is CSVDGGGQSYEQYF. In DNA form, the CDR3 reads TGCAGCGTTGACGGCGGGGGGCAATCCTACGAGCAGTACTTC.

The rearrangement joins TRBV11-3 to TRBJ1-2; 7 bases align to TRBD1. CDR1 SGHNT and CDR2 YENEEA come from the germline V gene. The CDR3 is made up of 15 amino acids. J lost 6 bases, V lost 2 bases, and 9 bases had no gene match. The CDR3 DNA reads as TGTGCCAGCAGCTTAACCCAGGGGGGGAGAAATGGCTACACCTTC. The encoded protein is CASSLTQGGRNGYTF.

This sequence joins TRBV10-2 and TRBJ2-5; possibly TRBD2 for D (6 bases). The J call is doubtful: the DNA matches TRBJ2-1 better. The CDR3 is made up of 13 amino acids. Germline CDR1 WSHSY, CDR2 SAAADI. DNA for the CDR3: TGCGCCAGCAGTGATAGCGGTGCCAATGAGCAGTTCTTC. It is translated as CASSDSGANEQFF.

This chain connects TRBV12-3 or TRBV12-4 to TRBJ1-5; no reliable D call. Trimming removed 4 bases at V and 1 base at J, with 11 bases between. The CDR3 is made up of 15 amino acids. CDR3 in amino acids: CASSSPRMSNQPQHF. CDR3 nucleotide sequence: TGTGCCAGCAGTTCCCCCAGGATGAGCAATCAGCCCCAGCATTTT.

This clonotype showed up just a few times. The chain couples TRBV5-1 to TRBJ2-1, with D perhaps matching TRBD1 or TRBD2 (6 bases each). CDR3 size: 15 residues. Germline V CDR1 and CDR2: SGHRS, YFSETQ. Trimming stripped 1 base from V and 8 bases from J, with 16 bases between. CDR3 loop: CASSLTGGPGDEQFF. The CDR3 nucleotides read TGCGCCAGCAGCTTGACTGGGGGGCCGGGCGATGAGCAGTTCTTC.

This clonotype has more than one count but fewer than ten. An end of the junction differs from the germline gene, which may be a read error. For the CDR3, the DNA is TGTGCCGGCAGCCAACTAGCGGCTTACAATGAGCAGTTCTTC. Translation: CAGSQLAAYNEQFF. The chain has TRBV3-1 and TRBJ2-5; 8 bases map to TRBD2. The J call may be faulty, since TRBJ2-1 better matches the DNA end. The CDR3 covers 14 residues. CDR1 is LGHDT and CDR2 is YNNKEL in the germline V gene (reference sequence).

The chain uses TRBV27 and TRBJ2-1; the D is unclear. Germline assignment: CDR1 MNHEY and CDR2 SMNVEV (reference sequence). There are 16 residues in the CDR3. V lost 6 bases and J 4 bases, leaving 19 bases between the germline ends. The CDR3 DNA is TGTGCCAGCAGCCTGCTGTTCGCGGACCTATACAATGAGCAGTTCTTC. Its translation: CASSLLFADLYNEQFF.

This clonotype was seen more than once but under ten times. CDR3 DNA: TGTGCCAGCAGCCGCGAGCGGGGGGAAAACACAGATACGCAGTATTTT. This sequence encodes CASSRERGENTDTQYF. This chain links TRBV27 with TRBJ2-3; 9 nucleotides agree with TRBD2. Looked up from germline, CDR1 is MNHEY and CDR2 is SMNVEV (reference sequence). CDR3 length: 16 amino acids. Unmatched junction bases numbered 9, after V lost 6 bases and J lost 2 bases.

This clonotype has just one count. Germline and junction disagree at one end, which may indicate a read error. The CDR3 region is CASSLIPDSYEQYF. The CDR3 bases are TGCGCCAGCAGCTTAATTCCGGACAGCTACGAGCAGTACTTC. The chain is built from TRBV7-9 and TRBJ2-7; D might be TRBD1 (6 bases). CDR3 size: 14 residues. Germline V CDR1 and CDR2: SEHNR, FQNEAQ (reference sequence). The complete variable domain, with remaining parts taken from reference TRBV7-9 and TRBJ2-7, reads DTGVSQNPRHKITKRGQNVTFRCDPISEHNRLYWYRQTLGQGPEFLTYFQNEAQLEKSRLLSDRFSAERPKGSFSTLEIQRTEQGDSAMYLCASSLIPDSYEQYFGPGTRLTVT.

Concerning this clonotype: A much more abundant neighbour one base away suggests this may be a read error. The chain joins TRBV29-1 to TRBJ2-5; unclear D gene. The CDR3 loop spans 10 amino acids. The V end was cut by 5 bases, the J end by 5 bases, with 6 bases between. Germline CDR1 SQVTM, CDR2 ANQGSEA. The CDR3 loop reads CSVRLETQYF. CDR3 sequence (DNA): TGCAGCGTTAGGTTGGAGACCCAGTACTTC.

This clonotype has only a few counts. V gene TRBV12-3 or TRBV12-4 combines with J gene TRBJ1-5, with D unresolved. V lost 7 bases to trimming and J lost 0 bases, with 7 bases between them. CDR3 length: 13 residues. CDR3 nucleotide sequence: TGTGCCAGCACCTCCAATAGCAATCAGCCCCAGCATTTT. This codes for CASTSNSNQPQHF.

This rearrangement joins TRBV3-1 to TRBJ2-5; D not certain. Germline CDR1 LGHDT, CDR2 YNNKEL (reference sequence). This CDR3 contains 14 residues. The ends were cut back, 1 base at V and 1 base at J, with 7 bases in the middle. The CDR3 DNA is TGTGCCAGCAGCCAAGTAGAGGTCCAAGAGACCCAGTACTTC. This codes for CASSQVEVQETQYF.

As regards this clonotype: The junction shows a germline mismatch at one end, possibly a read error. This chain links TRBV7-9 with TRBJ2-1; 9 bases are shared with TRBD2. This CDR3 spans 16 amino acids. Germline V gene data show CDR1 as SEHNR and CDR2 as FQNEAQ (reference sequence). The CDR3 sequence is CASSLRSGGTYNGQFF. CDR3 coding DNA: TGTGCCAGCAGCCTAAGAAGCGGGGGGACCTACAATGGGCAGTTCTTC.

J is TRBJ1-1 and V is TRBV12-3 or TRBV12-4; TRBD1 might be the D (6 bases). The CDR3 is made up of 17 amino acids. V lost 1 base, J lost 0 bases, and 15 bases lay in between. The CDR3 reads CASSLGPLGGLNTEAFF. The DNA for the CDR3 is TGTGCCAGCAGTTTAGGACCCCTTGGGGGCCTGAACACTGAAGCTTTCTTT.

In this sample, this clonotype turned up a few times. This chain uses TRBV7-9 with TRBJ1-4, with 9 bases matching TRBD1. The length of the CDR3 is 17 residues. Germline assignment: CDR1 SEHNR and CDR2 FQNEAQ (reference sequence). V dropped 5 bases and J dropped 5; count of bases not matched to a gene: 12. CDR3 protein: CASSVGQGSPSNEKLFF. CDR3 nucleotides: TGTGCCAGCAGCGTCGGACAGGGGAGCCCCTCAAATGAAAAACTGTTTTTT.

The chain recombines TRBV12-3 or TRBV12-4 with TRBJ1-2, with a tentative D call TRBD1 (6 bases). The CDR3 length is 14 residues. The V end lost 5 bases, the J end lost 1 base, and 11 bases lay between the germline ends. CDR3 nucleotide sequence: TGTGCCAGCAGTGCCGGGACACGTAACTATGGCTACACCTTC. Amino acids: CASSAGTRNYGYTF.

This clonotype came up a few times. The chain combines TRBV20-1 with TRBJ1-5; tentatively, D is TRBD1 (5 bases). CDR1 and CDR2 from the germline V gene are DFQATT and SNEGSKA (reference sequence). The V gene lost 6 bases and the J gene lost 6 bases, with 24 bases spanning the gap. The CDR3 is 16 amino acids. The CDR3: CSAQPPGRTPGQPQHF. The CDR3 nucleotides read TGCAGTGCCCAACCGCCGGGACGGACACCGGGTCAGCCCCAGCATTTT.

This chain connects TRBV7-6 to TRBJ1-2; 11 bases are shared with TRBD1. CDR1 and CDR2 from the germline V gene are SGHVS and FNYEAQ. CDR3 length: 15 residues. V lost 6 bases to trimming and J lost 4 bases; unmatched junction nucleotides: 7. CDR3 DNA: TGTGCCAGCAGAATCCGGGACAGGGGGTTCTATGGCTACACCTTC. It translates to CASRIRDRGFYGYTF. The whole variable domain, remainder taken from reference TRBV7-6 and TRBJ1-2, is GAGVSQSPRYKVTKRGQDVALRCDPISGHVSLYWYRQALGQGPEFLTYFNYEAQQDKSGLPNDRFSAERPEGSISTLTIQRTEQRDSAMYRCASRIRDRGFYGYTFGSGTRLTVV.

This chain connects TRBV18 to TRBJ2-1, with a weak D call TRBD2 (6 bases). CDR3 length: 14 residues. V was trimmed by 2 bases and J by 11 bases, leaving 16 bases between them. Germline CDR1 reads KGHSH; CDR2 reads LQKENI. The CDR3 loop is CASSPSGTDSKQFF. The CDR3 DNA follows: TGTGCCAGCTCACCAAGTGGGACTGACAGTAAGCAGTTCTTC.

The table lists this clonotype with a few counts. The chain joins TRBV4-1 to TRBJ2-2; tentatively, D is TRBD1 (6 bases). CDR1 and CDR2 from the germline V gene are MGHRA and YSYEKL. V lost 0 bases, J lost 3 bases, and 14 bases lay in between. This CDR3 is 17 amino acids long. CDR3 DNA sequence: TGCGCCAGCAGCCAAGACGAGACAGGCCCCCACACCGGGGAGCTGTTTTTT. Translating it yields CASSQDETGPHTGELFF.

The chain employs TRBV7-3 and TRBJ2-4; the D gene could be TRBD1 or TRBD2 (5 bases each). Per germline, CDR1 SGHTA and CDR2 FQGTGA. Trimming stripped 5 bases from V and 0 bases from J, with 8 bases between. The CDR3 length is 14 residues. DNA of the CDR3: TGTGCCAGCAGCGACGGGACAGCCAAAAACATTCAGTACTTC. The encoded protein is CASSDGTAKNIQYF.

This clonotype has just a few counts. The genes are TRBV12-3 or TRBV12-4 and TRBJ1-4, with no clear D. The CDR3 has 13 amino acids. V dropped 3 bases and J dropped 8 bases, with 10 bases sitting between them. The CDR3 bases are TGTGCCAGCAGTTTCGGATCCGGGGAAAAACTGTTTTTT. Protein sequence: CASSFGSGEKLFF.

This clonotype was seen a few times. The rearrangement joins TRBV20-1 to TRBJ2-5; 8 bases fit TRBD1. The last part of the DNA fits TRBJ2-7 better; the J call may be wrong. Germline V gives CDR1 DFQATT, CDR2 SNEGSKA (reference sequence). CDR3 length equals 14 residues. The CDR3 nucleotides are TGCAGTGCTAGAGTAGGGACAGGTTCCTACGAGCAGTACTTC. This encodes CSARVGTGSYEQYF.

The genes are TRBV4-1 and TRBJ2-1, with unresolved D. Germline assignment: CDR1 MGHRA and CDR2 YSYEKL. The V end lost 4 bases, the J end lost 7 bases, and 20 bases lay between the germline ends. The CDR3 is made up of 16 amino acids. The CDR3 nucleotides are TGCGCCAGCAGCCCTGCCCTAGACGTCTTAACAAATGAGCAGTTCTTC. It encodes CASSPALDVLTNEQFF.